The next 28 T cell receptor beta chains were all read from a single sample in a study of low-dose radiotherapy and immunotherapy resistance in tumors. Time point denoted: before trial treatment. Both TCRalpha and TCRbeta chains were reverse transcribed with V-gene-specific primers. TCRs were amplified for approximately 21 PCR cycles with a constant-region primer and V-primer adapter. TCRdb re-called the reads through MiXCR, storing one row per CDR3 protein. The sample lists tens of thousands of distinct CDR3 sequences, more than 7.5% occurring once. Sequenced here: PBMCs, sampled before treatment. These receptor sequences come from a male donor with prostate cancer.

This clonotype was found many times. V usage is TRBV4-3 and J usage is TRBJ1-5, with D unresolved. The V end was cut by 0 bases, the J end by 0 bases, with 12 bases between. CDR3 length: 17 residues. Germline CDR1 is LGHNA and CDR2 is YSLEER. The CDR3: CASSQEPYAGSNQPQHF. The CDR3 nucleotides are TGCGCCAGCAGCCAAGAACCCTATGCAGGTAGCAATCAGCCCCAGCATTTT.

This clonotype was counted ten times or more. This chain connects TRBV28 to TRBJ2-7, with a weak D call TRBD2 (6 bases). Germline V gene data show CDR1 as MDHEN and CDR2 as SYDVKM. Trimming stripped 3 bases from V and 1 base from J, with 13 bases between. This CDR3 region has 15 residues. The CDR3 DNA sequence: TGTGCCAGCAGTTTCGAGGGGAGGCTATCCTACGAGCAGTACTTC. Translated, it gives CASSFEGRLSYEQYF.

The table lists this clonotype with many counts. This chain links TRBV5-1 with TRBJ2-1; TRBD2 matches at 16 bases. This CDR3 is built from 15 residues. Per germline, CDR1 SGHRS and CDR2 YFSETQ. After removal of 4 bases from V and 8 bases from J, the junction contained 3 bases not matched to a gene. The CDR3 is CASSIGTSGRDEQFF. DNA for the CDR3: TGCGCCAGCAGCATCGGGACTAGCGGGAGGGATGAGCAGTTCTTC.

This clonotype has ten or more counts. J is TRBJ2-3 and V is TRBV9, with D tentatively TRBD1 (6 bases). The germline V gene has CDR1 SGDLS and CDR2 YYNGEE. The V end lost 3 bases, the J end lost 2 bases, and 13 bases lay between the germline ends. The CDR3 has 15 residues. CDR3 sequence (DNA): TGTGCCAGCAGCGGGGGTAGGGACATCACAGATACGCAGTATTTT. Translating gives CASSGGRDITDTQYF. The full variable domain, with the rest looked up from reference TRBV9 and TRBJ2-3, is DSGVTQTPKHLITATGQRVTLRCSPRSGDLSVYWYQQSLDQGLQFLIQYYNGEERAKGNILERFSAQQFPDLHSELNLSSLELGDSALYFCASSGGRDITDTQYFGPGTRLTVL.

The sample holds many counts of this clonotype. The V and J genes are TRBV20-1 and TRBJ2-7, with 7 nucleotides matching TRBD2. This CDR3 spans 13 amino acids. Germline V gene data show CDR1 as DFQATT and CDR2 as SNEGSKA (reference sequence). J lost 7 bases, V lost 3 bases, and 9 bases had no gene match. CDR3 sequence: CSASRGLSSEQYF. CDR3 nucleotides: TGCAGTGCTAGTCGGGGACTATCGAGTGAGCAGTACTTC.

This clonotype was picked up many times. This rearrangement joins TRBV19 to TRBJ2-3; 9 positions agree with TRBD2. J gave up 6 bases and V 5 bases, and 12 bases lay outside the gene matches. Germline V gene sequence: CDR1 LNHDA, CDR2 SQIVND (reference sequence). CDR3 size: 16 residues. CDR3 DNA: TGTGCCAGTAGTCCGAGCCCGGGACTAGCATCCGATACGCAGTATTTT. As protein: CASSPSPGLASDTQYF.

This clonotype was detected ten times or more. The chain employs TRBV4-1 and TRBJ2-7; D could derive from TRBD1 or TRBD2 (5 bases each). The length of the CDR3 is 14 residues. The ends were cut back, 2 bases at V and 7 bases at J, with 15 bases in the middle. Germline values: CDR1 MGHRA, CDR2 YSYEKL. The CDR3 region is CASSQPGRGSEQYF. The CDR3 DNA reads TGCGCCAGCAGCCAACCAGGACGGGGCTCGGAGCAGTACTTC.

The sample holds many counts of this clonotype. V usage is TRBV6-6 and J usage is TRBJ2-7, with D possibly being TRBD1 or TRBD2 (6 bases each). The CDR3 contains 13 residues. Per the germline V gene, CDR1 is MNHNY and CDR2 is SVGAGI (reference sequence). The V end lost 8 bases, the J end lost 0 bases, and 11 bases lay between the germline ends. CDR3 bases: TGTGCCAGCCGTGGGGGGCACTCCTACGAGCAGTACTTC. Its translation: CASRGGHSYEQYF.

In its sample, this clonotype was seen many times. The chain carries TRBV10-3 and TRBJ1-5, with D tentatively TRBD1 (6 bases). This CDR3 has 14 amino acids. CDR1 and CDR2 (germline): ENHRY, SYGVKD. Trimming left V 3 bases short and J 7 bases short, with 13 bases between. CDR3 region: CAISDTGIIQPQHF. Written as DNA, the CDR3 is TGTGCCATCAGTGACACAGGGATAATCCAGCCCCAGCATTTT.

Note on this clonotype: A far larger clone is only one base removed, so a read error is likely. CDR3 residues: CATSDLNSNEQYF. The CDR3 coding sequence is TGTGCCACCAGTGATTTAAACAGCAATGAGCAGTACTTC. The chain uses TRBV24-1 and TRBJ2-7; D gene uncertain. This CDR3 has 13 residues. The V gene lost 1 base and the J gene lost 7 bases, with 10 bases spanning the gap. Per germline, CDR1 KGHDR and CDR2 SFDVKD.

Ten or more counts support this clonotype. The chain recombines TRBV30 with TRBJ1-2, with D possibly TRBD1 on 5 matching bases. The CDR3 is made up of 15 amino acids. Trimming left V 0 bases short and J 4 bases short, with 15 bases between. Germline V gene lookup returns CDR1 GTSNPN and CDR2 SVGIG (reference sequence). DNA of the CDR3: TGTGCCTGGAGTGTAAGCAGGGATCAAGGCTATGGCTACACCTTC. Residues: CAWSVSRDQGYGYTF.

This clonotype was counted many times. In DNA form, the CDR3 reads TGTGCCAGTAGTATAGATGCGGCGTTGGGTGAGCAGTACTTC. Its translation is CASSIDAALGEQYF. The chain links TRBV19 to TRBJ2-7, with D hard to call. Trimming shortened V by 0 bases and J by 7 bases, and 13 bases separated the two germline ends. CDR1 is LNHDA, CDR2 SQIVND, per germline (reference sequence). This CDR3 spans 14 amino acids.

This sequence joins TRBV4-1 and TRBJ1-6, with no clear D. From germline, CDR1 is MGHRA and CDR2 YSYEKL. CDR3 length equals 15 residues. With 1 base removed from V and 5 bases from J, the gap between germline ends came to 9 bases. The CDR3 nucleotides read TGCGCCAGCAGCCAAGGGCAGATGGATAATTCACCCCTCCACTTT. Protein: CASSQGQMDNSPLHF.

The table lists this clonotype with many counts. The V call is TRBV5-1, the J call TRBJ1-1; weak D call: TRBD1 (6 bases). CDR3 length: 14 residues. Germline CDR1 and CDR2: SGHRS and YFSETQ. Trimming left V 6 bases short and J 1 base short, with 13 bases between. CDR3 DNA: TGCGCCAGCACCCGATGGGGGGCGAACACTGAAGCTTTCTTT. Its protein is CASTRWGANTEAFF.

At least ten counts were recorded for this clonotype. The chain joins TRBV6-6 to TRBJ2-1; D call uncertain. CDR3 length equals 11 residues. Germline V CDR1 and CDR2: MNHNY, SVGAGI (reference sequence). Trimming pared 2 bases from V and 9 bases from J, leaving 5 bases between. The CDR3, as DNA: TGTGCCAGCAGTTACGGCGGTGAGCAGTTCTTC. Amino acid sequence: CASSYGGEQFF.

This clonotype was recorded many times. The V gene is TRBV7-6, the J gene TRBJ1-4; the match to TRBD1 covers 9 bases. The germline gives CDR1 SGHVS, CDR2 FNYEAQ. The length of the CDR3 is 16 residues. V dropped 5 bases and J dropped 0; count of bases not matched to a gene: 4. The CDR3 reads CASSLRQGATNEKLFF. DNA for the CDR3: TGTGCCAGCAGCCTCAGACAGGGGGCAACTAATGAAAAACTGTTTTTT. Full variable domain (missing parts from reference TRBV7-6 and TRBJ1-4): GAGVSQSPRYKVTKRGQDVALRCDPISGHVSLYWYRQALGQGPEFLTYFNYEAQQDKSGLPNDRFSAERPEGSISTLTIQRTEQRDSAMYRCASSLRQGATNEKLFFGSGTQLSVL.

This clonotype was seen only a few times. This chain uses TRBV27 with TRBJ1-6; 12 bases match TRBD1. This CDR3 comprises 18 residues. CDR1 MNHEY and CDR2 SMNVEV come from the germline V gene (reference sequence). The junction had 11 bases not matched to a gene; V was cut back by 2 bases and J by 9 bases. The CDR3 protein is CASSLNPFGTGGGSPLHF. Written as DNA, the CDR3 is TGTGCCAGCAGTTTAAACCCATTCGGGACAGGGGGCGGTTCACCCCTCCACTTT.

Note on this clonotype: Given a much more abundant clone one base away, this may be a read error. V is TRBV19 and J is TRBJ1-2; 8 bases are a match to TRBD1. This CDR3 has 17 amino acids. Germline V gene sequence: CDR1 LNHDA, CDR2 SQIVND (reference sequence). As DNA, the CDR3 is TGTGCCAGTAATATAGATGGTTACGACAGGGGAAACTATGGCTACACCTTC. As protein: CASNIDGYDRGNYGYTF.

This clonotype was recorded at least ten times. The chain has TRBV29-1 and TRBJ2-5; 11 bases are a match to TRBD1. This CDR3 has 13 amino acids. Germline assignment: CDR1 SQVTM and CDR2 ANQGSEA. Trimming at V came to 8 bases and at J to 6 bases, leaving 8 bases not matched to a gene. In nucleotides, the CDR3 is TGCAGCACATACGGACAGGGGGCGCAGACCCAGTACTTC. Its protein is CSTYGQGAQTQYF.

This clonotype was found many times. This chain joins TRBV10-3 and TRBJ1-5, with 10 nucleotides matching TRBD1. The V gene's germline CDR1 is ENHRY and CDR2 SYGVKD. The CDR3 covers 16 residues. Trimming removed 0 bases from V and 5 bases from J; junction bases left unmatched: 4. This CDR3 is CAISESRDRGDQPQHF. CDR3 nucleotides: TGTGCCATCAGTGAGTCGCGGGACAGGGGTGATCAGCCCCAGCATTTT.

In this sample, this clonotype turned up many times. CDR3 in DNA: TGCAGTGCTCACAGGGGGTCCTATGGCTACACCTTC. It encodes CSAHRGSYGYTF. The rearrangement uses TRBV20-1 and TRBJ1-2, with TRBD1 matching over 8 bases. Per the germline V gene, CDR1 is DFQATT and CDR2 is SNEGSKA (reference sequence). The CDR3 sequence is 12 residues long. The trim removed 5 bases at V and 4 bases at J, leaving 3 bases unmatched.

This clonotype was picked up many times. V usage is TRBV25-1 and J usage is TRBJ1-4; 7 nucleotides match TRBD1. The CDR3 covers 18 residues. Trimming removed 2 bases from V and 5 bases from J; junction bases left unmatched: 14. Germline CDR1 and CDR2: MGHDK and SYGVNS. CDR3 bases: TGTGCCAGCAGTGAAGGAATCTCACAGGGGCTCGTAAATGAAAAACTGTTTTTT. It yields the protein CASSEGISQGLVNEKLFF.

This clonotype is medium-sized (0.01 to 0.1%) in the sample. The rearrangement links TRBV29-1 to TRBJ2-7; either TRBD1 or TRBD2 may fit D (5 bases each). The V gene lost 3 bases and the J gene lost 6 bases, with 12 bases spanning the gap. CDR3 size: 12 residues. Germline CDR1 reads SQVTM; CDR2 reads ANQGSEA. CDR3 region: CSVDGSGREQYF. The CDR3 DNA sequence: TGCAGCGTTGATGGGTCGGGGCGCGAGCAGTACTTC.

In its sample, this clonotype was seen many times. This chain links TRBV18 with TRBJ2-1; D gene uncertain. The CDR3 extends over 13 amino acids. Germline lookup yields CDR1 KGHSH and CDR2 LQKENI. Deletions cut 1 base from V and 8 bases from J, with 9 bases between. The CDR3 protein is CASSPRGTHEQFF. CDR3 in DNA: TGTGCCAGCTCACCACGGGGTACGCATGAGCAGTTCTTC. Together with reference TRBV18 and TRBJ2-1, the CDR3 gives the full variable domain: NAGVMQNPRHLVRRRGQEARLRCSPMKGHSHVYWYRQLPEEGLKFMVYLQKENIIDESGMPKERFSAEFPKEGPSILRIQQVVRGDSAAYFCASSPRGTHEQFFGPGTRLTVL.

This clonotype has at least ten counts. CDR3 DNA: TGTGCCAGCAGCAAAAGGGTGGGGTTACAGTGGGATACGCAGTATTTT. Protein: CASSKRVGLQWDTQYF. The V gene is TRBV21-1, the J gene TRBJ2-3. TRBV21-1 constitutes a pseudogene. The CDR3 is made up of 16 amino acids.

This clonotype was recorded at least ten times. The J gene is TRBJ2-2, the V gene TRBV28; 11 bases fit TRBD1. V lost 6 bases to trimming and J lost 4 bases; unmatched junction nucleotides: 10. The CDR3 length is 17 residues. From germline, CDR1 is MDHEN and CDR2 SYDVKM. CDR3 in amino acids: CASSRGTGTGGTGELFF. DNA of the CDR3: TGTGCCAGCAGCCGCGGTACCGGGACAGGGGGCACCGGGGAGCTGTTTTTT.

At least ten counts were recorded for this clonotype. This rearrangement joins TRBV6-5 to TRBJ1-5; D gene unclear. Germline CDR1 MNHEY, CDR2 SVGAGI. Trimming pared 5 bases from V and 4 bases from J, leaving 9 bases between. This CDR3 has 13 residues. The DNA of the CDR3 is TGTGCCAGCAGTCGGGTTGGGAATCAGCCCCAGCATTTT. Encoded protein: CASSRVGNQPQHF.

This clonotype was counted many times. The V call is TRBV12-2, the J call TRBJ2-7; no DNA check was done on the table's D call, TRBD1. TRBV12-2 is a pseudogene locus. The CDR3 has 16 amino acids. CDR3 residues: CASRLATPGTNYEQYF. CDR3 in DNA: TGTGCAAGTCGCTTAGCGACTCCGGGGACCAACTACGAGCAGTACTTC.